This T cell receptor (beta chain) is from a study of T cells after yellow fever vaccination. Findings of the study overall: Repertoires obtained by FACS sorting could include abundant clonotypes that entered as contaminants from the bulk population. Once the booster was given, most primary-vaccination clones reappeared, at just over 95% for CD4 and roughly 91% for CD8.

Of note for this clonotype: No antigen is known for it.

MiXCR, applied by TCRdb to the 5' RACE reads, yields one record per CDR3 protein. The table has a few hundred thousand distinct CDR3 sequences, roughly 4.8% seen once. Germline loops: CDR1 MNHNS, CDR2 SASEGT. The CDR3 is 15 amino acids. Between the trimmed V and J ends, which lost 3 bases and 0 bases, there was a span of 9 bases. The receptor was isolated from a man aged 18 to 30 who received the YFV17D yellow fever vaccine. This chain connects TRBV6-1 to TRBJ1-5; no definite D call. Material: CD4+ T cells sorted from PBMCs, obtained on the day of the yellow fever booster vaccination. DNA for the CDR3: TGTGCCAGCAGTGAGGGCAGCTATAGCAATCAGCCCCAGCATTTT. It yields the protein CASSEGSYSNQPQHF.